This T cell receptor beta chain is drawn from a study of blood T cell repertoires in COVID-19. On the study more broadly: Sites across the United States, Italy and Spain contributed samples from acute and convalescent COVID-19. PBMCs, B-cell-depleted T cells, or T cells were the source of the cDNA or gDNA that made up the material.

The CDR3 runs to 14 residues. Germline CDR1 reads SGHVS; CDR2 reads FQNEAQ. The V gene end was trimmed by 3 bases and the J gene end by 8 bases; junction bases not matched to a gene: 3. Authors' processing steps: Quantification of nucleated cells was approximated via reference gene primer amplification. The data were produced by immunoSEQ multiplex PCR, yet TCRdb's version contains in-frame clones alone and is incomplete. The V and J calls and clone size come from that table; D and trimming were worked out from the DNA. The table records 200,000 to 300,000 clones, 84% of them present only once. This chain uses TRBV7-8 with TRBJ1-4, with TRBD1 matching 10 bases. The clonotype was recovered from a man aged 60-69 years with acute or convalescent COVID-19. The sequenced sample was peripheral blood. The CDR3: CASSLGQGREKLFF. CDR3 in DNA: TGTGCCAGCAGCTTGGGACAGGGGAGAGAAAAACTGTTTTTT.